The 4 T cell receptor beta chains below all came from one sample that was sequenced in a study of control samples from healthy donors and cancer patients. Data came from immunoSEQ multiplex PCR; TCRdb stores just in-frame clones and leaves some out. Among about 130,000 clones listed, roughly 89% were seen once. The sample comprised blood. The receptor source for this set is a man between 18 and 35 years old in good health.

The CDR3 reads CASSPGQGSYEQYF. The DNA of the CDR3 is TGTGCCAGCAGCCCGGGACAGGGCTCCTACGAGCAGTACTTC. The chain combines TRBV25-1 with TRBJ2-7; 9 bases are shared with TRBD1. Germline lookup yields CDR1 MGHDK and CDR2 SYGVNS. The CDR3 is 14 amino acids. The ends lost 6 bases at V and 0 bases at J; junction bases unmatched: 3.

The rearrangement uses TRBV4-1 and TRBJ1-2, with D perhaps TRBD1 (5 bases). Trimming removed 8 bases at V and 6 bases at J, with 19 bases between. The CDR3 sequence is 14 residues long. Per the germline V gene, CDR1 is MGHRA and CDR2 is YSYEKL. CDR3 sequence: CASHAGVGGDGYTF. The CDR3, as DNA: TGCGCCAGCCATGCCGGGGTCGGGGGAGATGGCTACACCTTC.

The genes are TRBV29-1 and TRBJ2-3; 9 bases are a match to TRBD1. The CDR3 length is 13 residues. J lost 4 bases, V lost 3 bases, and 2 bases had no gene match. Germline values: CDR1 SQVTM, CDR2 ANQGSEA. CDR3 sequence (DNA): TGCAGCGTTGATGGGACAGGGTCAGATACGCAGTATTTT. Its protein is CSVDGTGSDTQYF.

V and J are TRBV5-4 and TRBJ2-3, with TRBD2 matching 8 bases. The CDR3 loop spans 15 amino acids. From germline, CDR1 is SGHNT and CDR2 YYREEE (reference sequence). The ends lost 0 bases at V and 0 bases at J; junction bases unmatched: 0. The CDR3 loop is CASSLAGGSTDTQYF. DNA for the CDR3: TGTGCCAGCAGCTTGGCGGGGGGGAGCACAGATACGCAGTATTTT.